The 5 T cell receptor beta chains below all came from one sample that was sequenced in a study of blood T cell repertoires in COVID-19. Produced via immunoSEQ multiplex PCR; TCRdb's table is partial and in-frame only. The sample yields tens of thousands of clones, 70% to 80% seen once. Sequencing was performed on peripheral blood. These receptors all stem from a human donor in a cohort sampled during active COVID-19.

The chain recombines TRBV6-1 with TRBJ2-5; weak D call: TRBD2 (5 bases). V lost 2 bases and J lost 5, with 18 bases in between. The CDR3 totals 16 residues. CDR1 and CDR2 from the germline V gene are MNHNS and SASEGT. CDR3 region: CASSEYQLVGWETQYF. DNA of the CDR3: TGTGCCAGCAGTGAATACCAACTAGTAGGTTGGGAGACCCAGTACTTC.

CDR3 bases: TGTGCCAGCAGACAGACAGGGTATAATGAAAAACTGTTTTTT. This translates into CASRQTGYNEKLFF. The chain is built from TRBV7-2 and TRBJ1-4; 7 bases are shared with TRBD1. The germline V gene has CDR1 SGHTA and CDR2 FQGNSA. The junction had 5 bases not matched to a gene; V was cut back by 6 bases and J by 4 bases. The CDR3 has 14 amino acids. The full variable domain, completed using reference TRBV7-2 and TRBJ1-4, is GAGVSQSPSNKVTEKGKDVELRCDPISGHTALYWYRQSLGQGLEFLIYFQGNSAPDKSGLPSDRFSAERTGGSVSTLTIQRTQQEDSAVYLCASRQTGYNEKLFFGSGTQLSVL.

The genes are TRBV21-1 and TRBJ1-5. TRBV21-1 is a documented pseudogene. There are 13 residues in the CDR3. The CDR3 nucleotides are TGTGCCAGCCCCGCGGGGCCCAATCAGCCCCAGCATTTT. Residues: CASPAGPNQPQHF.

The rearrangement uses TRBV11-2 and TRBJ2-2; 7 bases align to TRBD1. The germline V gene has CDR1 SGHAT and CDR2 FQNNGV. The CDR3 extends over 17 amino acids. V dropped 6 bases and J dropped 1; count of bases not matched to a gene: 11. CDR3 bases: TGTGCCAGCAGTCATGGAACTTGGGACAGGAACACCGGGGAGCTGTTTTTT. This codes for CASSHGTWDRNTGELFF.

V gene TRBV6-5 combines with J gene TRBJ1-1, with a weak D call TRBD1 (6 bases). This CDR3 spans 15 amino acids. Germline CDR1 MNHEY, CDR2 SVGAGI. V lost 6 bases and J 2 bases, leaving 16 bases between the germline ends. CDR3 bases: TGTGCCAGCAGACAGACCGGGACACATAACACTGAAGCTTTCTTT. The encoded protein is CASRQTGTHNTEAFF.